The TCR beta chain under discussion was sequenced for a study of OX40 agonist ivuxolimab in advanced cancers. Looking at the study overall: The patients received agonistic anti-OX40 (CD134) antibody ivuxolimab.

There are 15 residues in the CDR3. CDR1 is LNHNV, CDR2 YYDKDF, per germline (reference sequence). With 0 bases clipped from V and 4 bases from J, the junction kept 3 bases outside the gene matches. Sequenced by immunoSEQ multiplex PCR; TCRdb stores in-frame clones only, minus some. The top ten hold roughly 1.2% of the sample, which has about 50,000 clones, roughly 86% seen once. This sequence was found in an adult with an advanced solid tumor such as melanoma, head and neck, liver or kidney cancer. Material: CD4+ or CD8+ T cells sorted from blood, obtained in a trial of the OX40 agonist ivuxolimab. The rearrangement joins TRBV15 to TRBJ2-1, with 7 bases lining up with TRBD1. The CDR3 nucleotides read TGTGCCACCAGCAGAGATTACAGGGGATACAATGAGCAGTTCTTC. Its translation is CATSRDYRGYNEQFF.